The entry below describes one T cell receptor beta chain. The sample belongs to a study of T cell responses to AZD1222 COVID-19 vaccine. There are 13 residues in the CDR3. V was shortened by 6 bases and J by 7 bases, with 15 bases between the two germline ends. This table comes from immunoSEQ multiplex PCR, and its TCRdb copy is limited to in-frame clones, with some not included. The table records fewer than 120,000 clones, roughly 87% of them present only once. Here the sequenced sample was peripheral blood, taken on day 0 of AZD1222 vaccination. The rearrangement uses TRBV12-3 or TRBV12-4 and TRBJ1-1; no clear D gene. The clonotype originates from an adult in good health. The CDR3 coding sequence is TGTGCCAGCAGGTTGGGCCGGTTGCTTGAAGCTTTCTTT. It is translated as CASRLGRLLEAFF.